This TCR beta chain was identified during a study of shared clonotypes between healthy human individuals. Study-level results: Compared with clonotypes that all four donors shared, non-shared clonotypes had lower generation probabilities.

V lost 4 bases and J 3 bases, leaving 8 bases between the germline ends. The CDR3 length is 13 residues. Germline-derived CDR1 and CDR2 are PRHDT and FYEKMQ (reference sequence). About this clone itself: Its antigen is undetermined.

Investigators spread the genomic DNA of each subset evenly over several immunoSEQ plates. Clones were read by immunoSEQ multiplex PCR, and TCRdb kept only the in-frame ones, dropping some. The sample yields approximately 720,000 clones, roughly 70% seen once. The origin of this receptor is a woman younger than 45 in good health. Material: memory CD4+ T cells sorted from blood. Subset described: CD45RA-negative fraction. J is TRBJ2-3 and V is TRBV13; tentatively, D is TRBD2 (5 bases). The CDR3 protein is CASSSRETDTQYF. DNA for the CDR3: TGTGCCAGCAGCTCGAGGGAGACAGATACGCAGTATTTT.